The 6 T cell receptor beta chains listed next were all sequenced from one sample in a study of shared clonotypes between healthy human individuals. Generated by immunoSEQ multiplex PCR, the TCRdb table keeps only in-frame clones and is missing some. The sample has 500,000 to 650,000 clones; around 80% are singletons. Specimen: PBMCs. These receptors were collected from a middle-aged woman in good health. Some clones in this sample may be carry-over from other donors' samples.

The chain combines TRBV10-3 with TRBJ1-1; weak D call: TRBD1 (5 bases). The CDR3 is 14 amino acids. V was trimmed by 2 bases and J by 5 bases, leaving 12 bases between them. Germline V gene lookup returns CDR1 ENHRY and CDR2 SYGVKD. CDR3 amino acids: CAISEAEGETEAFF. In nucleotides, the CDR3 is TGTGCCATCAGTGAGGCGGAAGGGGAGACTGAAGCTTTCTTT.

V usage is TRBV9 and J usage is TRBJ2-7; D call uncertain. Trimming cost V 3 bases and J 5 bases, with 15 bases left between them. This CDR3 has 14 residues. Germline V lookup: CDR1 SGDLS, CDR2 YYNGEE. The DNA for the CDR3 is TGTGCCAGCAGCGCCCCTGTCCCTCCACACGAGCAGTACTTC. Protein: CASSAPVPPHEQYF.

CDR3 loop: CASSSLASGYEQYF. The CDR3 DNA reads TGTGCCAGCAGTTCCTTAGCGAGCGGCTACGAGCAGTACTTC. This chain uses TRBV6-5 with TRBJ2-5; a weak D match, TRBD2 (5 bases). The assigned J gene may be wrong: the sequence end matches TRBJ2-7 better. The CDR3 sequence is 14 residues long. Per the germline V gene, CDR1 is MNHEY and CDR2 is SVGAGI.

The CDR3 sequence: CASSLPLTGREAFF. The CDR3 DNA is TGTGCCAGCAGTCTTCCCTTGACAGGCCGAGAAGCTTTCTTT. V and J are TRBV28 and TRBJ1-1; TRBD1 might be the D (6 bases). CDR3 length: 14 residues. With 5 bases removed from V and 8 bases from J, the gap between germline ends came to 18 bases. Looked up from germline, CDR1 is MDHEN and CDR2 is SYDVKM.

This clone was counted a few times. This chain connects TRBV5-1 to TRBJ2-5; tentative D call: TRBD1 (6 bases). This CDR3 is 12 amino acids long. The germline V gene has CDR1 SGHRS and CDR2 YFSETQ. V lost 4 bases and J 5 bases, leaving 9 bases between the germline ends. CDR3 sequence reads: CASSITGETQYF. CDR3 coding DNA: TGCGCCAGCAGCATTACAGGGGAGACCCAGTACTTC.

This clone was seen a handful of times. V is TRBV30 and J is TRBJ1-2, with 7 nucleotides matching TRBD1. The junction had 3 bases not matched to a gene; V was cut back by 2 bases and J by 3 bases. The CDR3 consists of 13 residues. Per germline, CDR1 GTSNPN and CDR2 SVGIG (reference sequence). CDR3 sequence reads: CAWSPGGDYGYTF. The CDR3 bases are TGTGCCTGGAGTCCAGGGGGTGACTATGGCTACACCTTC.